The T cell receptor (beta chain) described here comes from a study of cytomegalovirus exposure and HLA in healthy donors. For the study at large: The study's early data release held 75 million to 95 million unique TCRs from HLA-typed donors.

In nominal health when sampled, donors likely had unrecorded immune exposures nonetheless. Findings and caveats of the study: The likely origin of a cluster of highly shared sequence variants was a sequencing artifact. In presence/absence analyses, roughly uniform sequencing depth across donors was assumed.

This clone appeared a few times. Its antigen is not known. Germline values: CDR1 SGHRS, CDR2 YFSETQ. The CDR3 length is 17 residues. Trimming cost V 5 bases and J 3 bases; bases outside gene matches: 11. Primers for the PCR totalled 60 Vbeta and 13 Jbeta. Assay used: immunoSEQ multiplex PCR; TCRdb lists only in-frame clones, some missing. The sample lists approximately 190,000 clones; over 65% were seen once. The chain has TRBV5-1 and TRBJ2-7; 13 bases match TRBD2. The sequencing input was PBMCs. The source of this sequence is a man aged 35-49 years in good health and CMV-seropositive. The CDR3: CASRGQGGLAGNYEQYF. The DNA for the CDR3 is TGCGCCAGCAGAGGACAGGGGGGACTAGCGGGGAACTACGAGCAGTACTTC.